Included here is one T cell receptor beta chain sequence, with context. What it binds is unknown. These data are taken from a study of a mutant IDH1 vaccine in newly diagnosed glioma. Study context: Earlier therapy was either radiotherapy, temozolomide, or both, and most got both.

CDR3 size: 14 residues. Germline V gene sequence: CDR1 LGHNA, CDR2 YSLEER. The V gene lost 4 bases and the J gene lost 12 bases, with 21 bases spanning the gap. Study findings and constraints: Pseudoprogression looked unconnected to shifts in top peripheral T cell clonotypes. Researchers report vaccine-induced immune responses in approximately 94% of patients.

Noted time point: baseline, week 1 (first vaccination visit). Noted treatment: pre-vaccination baseline after standard-of-care therapy. The method was immunoSEQ multiplex PCR; TCRdb's version includes in-frame clones alone and lacks a portion of them. Of roughly 70,000 clones in the sample, 65% to 85% were seen once. The sample in question was peripheral blood mononuclear cells (PBMCs), obtained from a glioma patient treated with radiotherapy, temozolomide or both. The TCR comes from a woman in her late teens or twenties with glioma. Some clones in this sample may be carry-over from other donors' samples. The chain is built from TRBV4-3 and TRBJ1-2, with D possibly matching TRBD1 (6 bases). The CDR3 here is CASSPGTLPGEDTF. DNA of the CDR3: TGCGCCAGCAGCCCGGGGACACTGCCGGGAGAAGACACCTTC.